This is a list of T cell receptor beta chains from one sample in a study of blood T cell repertoires in COVID-19. The method was immunoSEQ multiplex PCR; TCRdb's version includes in-frame clones alone and lacks a portion of them. The sample has some 120,000 clones; 84% are singletons. The sequenced sample was peripheral blood. All receptors come from a woman younger than 45 who had recovered from COVID-19. Both conserved end residues are part of each CDR3. Fields, in order: J gene, CDR3 length, V gene, D gene, clone size, CDR3 protein, CDR3 DNA. The D gene is left open where the match is weak. Size is stated for part of the rows, as once, few or many counts, or as a class when the clone is expanded.

>TRBJ2-5|17|TRBV18|.|.
CASSPSSGQRNQETQYF
TGTGCCAGCTCACCCTCCAGCGGACAGAGAAATCAAGAGACCCAGTACTTC
>TRBJ2-7|17|TRBV10-2|TRBD2|.
CASSGRGLGSGTYEQYF
TGCGCCAGCAGTGGGAGGGGATTAGGTAGCGGGACCTACGAGCAGTACTTC
>TRBJ2-7|15|TRBV3-1/TRBV3-2|TRBD1|.
CASSQVWDRGYEQYF
TGTGCCAGCAGCCAAGTCTGGGACAGGGGGTACGAGCAGTACTTC
>TRBJ1-1|16|TRBV25-1|TRBD1|.
CASSDRTGALNTEAFF
TGTGCCAGCAGTGACCGGACAGGGGCCCTGAACACTGAAGCTTTCTTT
>TRBJ1-2|14|TRBV19|.|.
CASTTRNRDYGYTF
TGTGCCAGTACCACTCGGAACAGGGACTATGGCTACACCTTC
>TRBJ1-5|14|TRBV5-1|.|.
CASSIDSGNQPQHF
TGCGCCAGCAGCATAGACTCGGGCAATCAGCCCCAGCATTTT
>TRBJ2-7|14|TRBV10-1|.|few
CASSRDMSSYEQYF
TGCGCCAGCTCACGGGACATGAGCTCCTACGAGCAGTACTTC
>TRBJ2-3|16|TRBV7-3|.|once
CASSLNPGGTRDTQYF
TGTGCCAGCAGCTTAAACCCAGGGGGGACACGAGATACGCAGTATTTT
>TRBJ2-1|18|TRBV7-3|TRBD2|once
CASSFLVFGAGGPNEQFF
TGTGCCAGCAGCTTCCTCGTTTTTGGAGCGGGAGGGCCGAATGAGCAGTTCTTC
>TRBJ2-5|15|TRBV9|.|.
CASSVAGEARETQYF
TGTGCCAGCAGCGTAGCGGGGGAAGCCCGTGAGACCCAGTACTTC
>TRBJ2-1|16|TRBV3-1/TRBV3-2|.|.
CASSQEWTVSYNEQFF
TGTGCCAGCAGCCAAGAATGGACAGTCTCCTACAATGAGCAGTTCTTC
>TRBJ1-5|15|TRBV18|TRBD1|.
CASSRGQGGNQPQHF
TGTGCCAGCTCTCGAGGACAGGGAGGCAATCAGCCCCAGCATTTT
>TRBJ1-1|13|TRBV6-5|.|.
CASSQARGAEAFF
TGTGCCAGCAGCCAGGCGCGGGGTGCTGAAGCTTTCTTT
>TRBJ2-7|15|TRBV2|.|.
CASSESNAGPKEQYF
TGTGCCAGCAGTGAAAGCAACGCGGGGCCGAAAGAGCAGTACTTC
>TRBJ2-5|15|TRBV7-8|.|.
CASRFGPGSLETQYF
.